This T cell receptor beta chain was retrieved from a study of blood T cells in healthy people across ages. Overall study results and limits: Per million T cells, TCR beta diversity dropped roughly linearly as age increased. PBMCs that were unsorted prevented a conclusive naive versus antigen-experienced comparison.

A second PCR, run for roughly 7 to 11 cycles, used a sample-barcoded 5' primer plus a J-beta primer mix. TCRdb ran MiXCR on the 5' RACE reads and lists one entry per CDR3 protein. The top ten clones hold around 2.1% of a sample with roughly 1,800,000 distinct CDR3 sequences, 49% of them seen once. Note on this clonotype: Antigen: not known.

The CDR3 sequence is 14 residues long. From germline, CDR1 is DFQATT and CDR2 SNEGSKA (reference sequence). Trimming removed 6 bases from V and 2 bases from J, with 17 bases in between. This receptor was identified in a woman between 35 and 50 years old in good health. The source material was blood. V and J are TRBV20-1 and TRBJ2-7; either TRBD1 or TRBD2 may supply D (5 bases each). The chain's CDR3 is CSARDSRRTYEQYF. CDR3 sequence (DNA): TGCAGTGCCCGAGACAGCCGGAGGACCTACGAGCAGTACTTC.